One and the same sample provided the 29 T cell receptor beta chains below, sequenced in a study of CD8 T cells in Susac syndrome. Reverse transcription of roughly 0.5 to 1 ug RNA was performed with random hexamers. MiXCR, applied by TCRdb to the immunoSEQ multiplex PCR reads, yields one record per CDR3 protein. The repertoire includes some 180,000 distinct CDR3 sequences, 85% to 95% of them detected once, and about 0.1% sits in the top ten. Sequenced material: CD4+ T cells from PBMCs. These TCRs come from a human donor in good health.

This clonotype has only one observation. The rearrangement uses TRBV5-1 and TRBJ2-1, with D hard to call. V lost 0 bases to trimming and J lost 7 bases, with 11 bases between them. From germline, CDR1 is SGHRS and CDR2 YFSETQ. The CDR3 consists of 14 residues. The CDR3 protein is CASSLGPRKNEQFF. The CDR3 DNA reads as TGCGCCAGCAGCTTGGGCCCACGGAAAAATGAGCAGTTCTTC.

This chain uses TRBV3-1 with TRBJ2-1; TRBD1 matches at 7 bases. Germline CDR1 reads LGHDT; CDR2 reads YNNKEL (reference sequence). The CDR3 extends over 21 amino acids. J was trimmed by 0 bases and V by 6 bases; bases with no gene match: 23. CDR3 nucleotides: TGTGCCAGCAGGGTACTGTCGGGAAAGGGACAGAATATGTCCTCCTACAATGAGCAGTTCTTC. Amino acids: CASRVLSGKGQNMSSYNEQFF.

The chain has TRBV3-1 and TRBJ2-5, with D unclear. The length of the CDR3 is 13 residues. With 3 bases removed from V and 2 bases from J, the gap between germline ends came to 7 bases. CDR1 and CDR2 (germline): LGHDT, YNNKEL (reference sequence). The CDR3 protein is CASSQLVQETQYF. The CDR3 DNA reads TGTGCCAGCAGCCAGCTAGTACAAGAGACCCAGTACTTC.

The gene calls are TRBV6-5 and TRBJ2-3, with 9 bases aligning to TRBD1. J lost 1 base, V lost 2 bases, and 4 bases had no gene match. Germline CDR1 reads MNHEY; CDR2 reads SVGAGI. This CDR3 comprises 16 residues. CDR3 sequence reads: CASSYRDRVGTDTQYF. The DNA of the CDR3 is TGTGCCAGCAGTTACCGGGACAGGGTAGGCACAGATACGCAGTATTTT.

The chain combines TRBV4-2 with TRBJ2-7; 7 bases align to TRBD1. CDR1 LGHNA and CDR2 YNFKEQ come from the germline V gene. Trimming removed 0 bases from V and 3 bases from J; junction bases left unmatched: 5. CDR3 length: 15 amino acids. In nucleotides, the CDR3 is TGTGCCAGCAGCCAAGAACGACAGGGAAGCTACGAGCAGTACTTC. Translated, it gives CASSQERQGSYEQYF.

This clonotype was seen just once. The genes are TRBV20-1 and TRBJ2-1; D is uncertain. Germline CDR1 and CDR2: DFQATT and SNEGSKA (reference sequence). The CDR3 contains 14 residues. The V end lost 3 bases, the J end lost 0 bases, and 9 bases lay between the germline ends. The CDR3 nucleotides are TGCAGTGCTAGGCTAGGAGCCTCCTACAATGAGCAGTTCTTC. Amino acids: CSARLGASYNEQFF.

V and J are TRBV29-1 and TRBJ2-3; TRBD2 matches 8 bases. Germline V CDR1 and CDR2: SQVTM, ANQGSEA. The CDR3 has 13 amino acids. The junction had 6 bases not matched to a gene; V was cut back by 6 bases and J by 4 bases. The CDR3 DNA sequence: TGCAGCGTGGGAGCGGGAGCGGCAGATACGCAGTATTTT. Translating it yields CSVGAGAADTQYF.

As concerns this clonotype: One end of the junction fails to match germline, which may point to a read error. This chain connects TRBV5-4 to TRBJ2-1; TRBD2 agrees at 7 bases. This CDR3 region has 14 residues. Germline V gene sequence: CDR1 SGHNT, CDR2 YYREEE (reference sequence). This chain's CDR3 is CASRLAGGVDEQFF. The CDR3 DNA sequence: TGTGCCAGCCGCTTAGCGGGTGGAGTAGATGAGCAGTTCTTC. The full variable domain, completed using reference TRBV5-4 and TRBJ2-1, is ETGVTQSPTHLIKTRGQQVTLRCSSQSGHNTVSWYQQALGQGPQFIFQYYREEENGRGNFPPRFSGLQFPNYSSELNVNALELDDSALYLCASRLAGGVDEQFFGPGTRLTVL.

This chain uses TRBV4-1 with TRBJ1-4; weak D call: TRBD1 (5 bases). This CDR3 has 14 amino acids. Trimming cost V 3 bases and J 10 bases, with 15 bases left between them. Germline V lookup: CDR1 MGHRA, CDR2 YSYEKL. CDR3 loop: CASSQGQAVGKLFF. The CDR3, as DNA: TGCGCCAGCAGCCAGGGGCAGGCGGTGGGAAAACTGTTTTTT.

The rearrangement joins TRBV5-6 to TRBJ2-2; D remains unclear. This CDR3 contains 15 residues. V lost 4 bases and J lost 4, with 14 bases in between. Germline CDR1 reads SGHDT; CDR2 reads YYEEEE. The CDR3 DNA is TGTGCCAGCAGCCCGGCGCGGCGGCCCACCGGGGAGCTGTTTTTT. Translating it yields CASSPARRPTGELFF.

This rearrangement joins TRBV20-1 to TRBJ2-3; D not certain. The CDR3 is 13 residues long. Germline-derived CDR1 and CDR2 are DFQATT and SNEGSKA (reference sequence). The germline V and J ends were trimmed by 1 base and 4 bases, with 9 bases remaining between them. DNA of the CDR3: TGCAGTGCTAGAGTGGTTGGTGCAGATACGCAGTATTTT. Its translation: CSARVVGADTQYF.

The V and J genes are TRBV30 and TRBJ1-1, with D perhaps matching TRBD1 (6 bases). Trimming stripped 2 bases from V and 6 bases from J, with 16 bases between. Germline assignment: CDR1 GTSNPN and CDR2 SVGIG (reference sequence). The CDR3 runs to 14 residues. DNA for the CDR3: TGTGCCTGGAGTTCGGACAGCACCAGGGCTGAAGCTTTCTTT. Its protein product is CAWSSDSTRAEAFF.

As concerns this clonotype: One end of the junction does not line up with germline, which may come from a read error. The CDR3 loop is CASSLESGTSYNEQFF. The CDR3 DNA sequence: TGTGCTAGCAGCTTAGAGAGCGGGACCTCCTACAATGAGCAGTTCTTC. The J gene is TRBJ2-1, the V gene TRBV7-7; 7 bases map to TRBD2. The CDR3 covers 16 residues. The germline gives CDR1 SSHAT, CDR2 FNYEAQ (reference sequence).

The chain uses TRBV4-3 and TRBJ2-7; 8 positions agree with TRBD2. This CDR3 contains 15 residues. Per germline, CDR1 LGHNA and CDR2 YSLEER. The V and J ends lost 2 bases and 4 bases, in that order; junction bases with no gene match: 7. The CDR3 region is CASSQLSGSRYEQYF. The CDR3 bases are TGCGCCAGCAGCCAACTAAGCGGGAGTCGGTACGAGCAGTACTTC.

This chain links TRBV7-2 with TRBJ1-2; a weak D match, TRBD1 (5 bases). CDR3 length: 14 residues. The germline V gene has CDR1 SGHTA and CDR2 FQGNSA. V lost 5 bases, J lost 3 bases, and 13 bases lay in between. The CDR3 DNA sequence: TGTGCCAGCAGCGTATTTAGGGGCGACTATGGCTACACCTTC. Residues: CASSVFRGDYGYTF.

The chain joins TRBV29-1 to TRBJ2-2; no clear D. The CDR3 extends over 13 amino acids. V lost 7 bases and J 6 bases, leaving 15 bases between the germline ends. Looked up from germline, CDR1 is SQVTM and CDR2 is ANQGSEA. CDR3 protein: CSAGWPQAGELFF. As DNA, the CDR3 is TGCAGCGCCGGCTGGCCGCAGGCCGGGGAGCTGTTTTTT.

This chain uses TRBV7-9 with TRBJ2-3; D unresolved. CDR3 size: 12 residues. The V and J ends lost 5 bases and 6 bases respectively, with 9 bases between them. From germline, CDR1 is SEHNR and CDR2 FQNEAQ (reference sequence). The CDR3: CASSPKVDTQYF. CDR3 sequence (DNA): TGTGCCAGCAGCCCAAAGGTGGATACGCAGTATTTT.

The chain joins TRBV30 to TRBJ1-1; no definite D call. Germline CDR1 GTSNPN, CDR2 SVGIG (reference sequence). The CDR3 extends over 13 amino acids. Trimming removed 2 bases at V and 2 bases at J, with 9 bases between. The CDR3 is CAWSLGLNTEAFF. For the CDR3, the DNA is TGTGCCTGGAGTCTGGGCCTTAACACTGAAGCTTTCTTT. The variable domain in full, completed from reference TRBV30 and TRBJ1-1, reads SQTIHQWPATLVQPVGSPLSLECTVEGTSNPNLYWYRQAAGRGLQLLFYSVGIGQISSEVPQNLSASRPQDRQFILSSKKLLLSDSGFYLCAWSLGLNTEAFFGQGTRLTVV.

This rearrangement joins TRBV2 to TRBJ2-1, with 8 bases aligning to TRBD1. Germline V CDR1 and CDR2: SNHLY, FYNNEI. The CDR3 has 13 amino acids. V shed 7 bases and J 4 bases; nucleotides not matched to a gene: 3. The CDR3 here is CASTGQGYNEQFF. The DNA of the CDR3 is TGTGCCAGCACAGGACAGGGATACAATGAGCAGTTCTTC.

The V gene is TRBV29-1, the J gene TRBJ2-2; D unresolved. Trimming shortened V by 7 bases and J by 6 bases, and 12 bases separated the two germline ends. Germline CDR1 reads SQVTM; CDR2 reads ANQGSEA. This CDR3 has 12 amino acids. In DNA, the CDR3 is TGCAGCGCGCTAAGTTTACCCGGGGAGCTGTTTTTT. Its translation: CSALSLPGELFF.

In DNA form, the CDR3 reads TGCAGTGCTAGTGAACCGGGAGGGCGCGGGGAGCTGTTTTTT. Residues: CSASEPGGRGELFF. This chain joins TRBV20-1 and TRBJ2-2; 8 bases are a match to TRBD2. The germline gives CDR1 DFQATT, CDR2 SNEGSKA (reference sequence). The CDR3 loop spans 14 amino acids. The ends lost 3 bases at V and 7 bases at J; junction bases unmatched: 7.

J is TRBJ2-2 and V is TRBV30; 8 nucleotides line up with TRBD1. J lost 4 bases, V lost 2 bases, and 3 bases had no gene match. The CDR3 covers 14 residues. CDR1 is GTSNPN, CDR2 SVGIG, per germline (reference sequence). CDR3 DNA sequence: TGTGCCTGGAGTTCCGGACAGGGCACCGGGGAGCTGTTTTTT. Amino acid sequence: CAWSSGQGTGELFF.

CDR3 DNA: TGTGCCTGGCGGACGGACACAGATACGCAGTATTTT. This encodes CAWRTDTDTQYF. The rearrangement uses TRBV30 and TRBJ2-3, with D unresolved. The CDR3 spans 12 residues. Germline CDR1 GTSNPN, CDR2 SVGIG (reference sequence). Trimming pared 5 bases from V and 2 bases from J, leaving 8 bases between.

V and J are TRBV12-3 or TRBV12-4 and TRBJ2-7; D gene unclear. The CDR3 is 15 residues long. V dropped 8 bases and J dropped 0 bases, with 17 bases sitting between them. This CDR3 reads CASAKGSRSSYEQYF. As DNA, the CDR3 is TGTGCCAGCGCCAAGGGCTCTAGGAGCTCCTACGAGCAGTACTTC.

The V gene is TRBV19, the J gene TRBJ2-7; 8 bases match TRBD1. CDR1 LNHDA and CDR2 SQIVND come from the germline V gene (reference sequence). This CDR3 has 15 amino acids. V was clipped by 3 bases and J by 5 bases; unmatched bases: 9. The CDR3 DNA reads as TGTGCCAGTAGTATTATCAGGACAGGGTCCCACGAGCAGTACTTC. This sequence encodes CASSIIRTGSHEQYF. The variable domain in full, completed from reference TRBV19 and TRBJ2-7, reads DGGITQSPKYLFRKEGQNVTLSCEQNLNHDAMYWYRQDPGQGLRLIYYSQIVNDFQKGDIAEGYSVSREKKESFPLTVTSAQKNPTAFYLCASSIIRTGSHEQYFGPGTRLTVT.

This clonotype has just one count. V usage is TRBV7-2 and J usage is TRBJ2-5; 8 nucleotides align to TRBD2. This CDR3 spans 16 amino acids. J was trimmed by 2 bases and V by 2 bases; bases with no gene match: 7. Germline V CDR1 and CDR2: SGHTA, FQGNSA. This CDR3 is CASSLRTGRGQETQYF. The CDR3 coding sequence is TGTGCCAGCAGCTTACGGACCGGGAGGGGGCAAGAGACCCAGTACTTC.

The chain employs TRBV5-6 and TRBJ1-4; D remains unclear. CDR3 length equals 12 residues. Germline lookup yields CDR1 SGHDT and CDR2 YYEEEE. The V end lost 4 bases, the J end lost 6 bases, and 7 bases lay between the germline ends. CDR3 sequence (DNA): TGTGCCAGCAGCCCCCGGGATGAAAAACTGTTTTTT. Translation: CASSPRDEKLFF. The full variable domain, in which reference TRBV5-6 and TRBJ1-4 provide the parts outside the CDR3, is DAGVTQSPTHLIKTRGQQVTLRCSPKSGHDTVSWYQQALGQGPQFIFQYYEEEERQRGNFPDRFSGHQFPNYSSELNVNALLLGDSALYLCASSPRDEKLFFGSGTQLSVL.

This chain joins TRBV13 and TRBJ2-5, with 7 bases that match TRBD1. V trimming: 6 bases; J trimming: 5 bases; junction bases outside the gene matches: 9. The length of the CDR3 is 14 residues. Germline CDR1 and CDR2: PRHDT and FYEKMQ (reference sequence). As DNA, the CDR3 is TGTGCCAGCAGGCGTACAGGGGAGAGGGAGACCCAGTACTTC. Its protein product is CASRRTGERETQYF.

The rearrangement uses TRBV5-1 and TRBJ2-1; D is tentatively TRBD1 or TRBD2 (5 bases each). V shed 4 bases and J shed 7 bases, with 18 bases lying between them. This CDR3 contains 15 residues. Germline V gives CDR1 SGHRS, CDR2 YFSETQ. The CDR3 protein is CASSVFGGAVNEQFF. The DNA of the CDR3 is TGCGCCAGCAGCGTATTTGGGGGAGCGGTAAATGAGCAGTTCTTC.